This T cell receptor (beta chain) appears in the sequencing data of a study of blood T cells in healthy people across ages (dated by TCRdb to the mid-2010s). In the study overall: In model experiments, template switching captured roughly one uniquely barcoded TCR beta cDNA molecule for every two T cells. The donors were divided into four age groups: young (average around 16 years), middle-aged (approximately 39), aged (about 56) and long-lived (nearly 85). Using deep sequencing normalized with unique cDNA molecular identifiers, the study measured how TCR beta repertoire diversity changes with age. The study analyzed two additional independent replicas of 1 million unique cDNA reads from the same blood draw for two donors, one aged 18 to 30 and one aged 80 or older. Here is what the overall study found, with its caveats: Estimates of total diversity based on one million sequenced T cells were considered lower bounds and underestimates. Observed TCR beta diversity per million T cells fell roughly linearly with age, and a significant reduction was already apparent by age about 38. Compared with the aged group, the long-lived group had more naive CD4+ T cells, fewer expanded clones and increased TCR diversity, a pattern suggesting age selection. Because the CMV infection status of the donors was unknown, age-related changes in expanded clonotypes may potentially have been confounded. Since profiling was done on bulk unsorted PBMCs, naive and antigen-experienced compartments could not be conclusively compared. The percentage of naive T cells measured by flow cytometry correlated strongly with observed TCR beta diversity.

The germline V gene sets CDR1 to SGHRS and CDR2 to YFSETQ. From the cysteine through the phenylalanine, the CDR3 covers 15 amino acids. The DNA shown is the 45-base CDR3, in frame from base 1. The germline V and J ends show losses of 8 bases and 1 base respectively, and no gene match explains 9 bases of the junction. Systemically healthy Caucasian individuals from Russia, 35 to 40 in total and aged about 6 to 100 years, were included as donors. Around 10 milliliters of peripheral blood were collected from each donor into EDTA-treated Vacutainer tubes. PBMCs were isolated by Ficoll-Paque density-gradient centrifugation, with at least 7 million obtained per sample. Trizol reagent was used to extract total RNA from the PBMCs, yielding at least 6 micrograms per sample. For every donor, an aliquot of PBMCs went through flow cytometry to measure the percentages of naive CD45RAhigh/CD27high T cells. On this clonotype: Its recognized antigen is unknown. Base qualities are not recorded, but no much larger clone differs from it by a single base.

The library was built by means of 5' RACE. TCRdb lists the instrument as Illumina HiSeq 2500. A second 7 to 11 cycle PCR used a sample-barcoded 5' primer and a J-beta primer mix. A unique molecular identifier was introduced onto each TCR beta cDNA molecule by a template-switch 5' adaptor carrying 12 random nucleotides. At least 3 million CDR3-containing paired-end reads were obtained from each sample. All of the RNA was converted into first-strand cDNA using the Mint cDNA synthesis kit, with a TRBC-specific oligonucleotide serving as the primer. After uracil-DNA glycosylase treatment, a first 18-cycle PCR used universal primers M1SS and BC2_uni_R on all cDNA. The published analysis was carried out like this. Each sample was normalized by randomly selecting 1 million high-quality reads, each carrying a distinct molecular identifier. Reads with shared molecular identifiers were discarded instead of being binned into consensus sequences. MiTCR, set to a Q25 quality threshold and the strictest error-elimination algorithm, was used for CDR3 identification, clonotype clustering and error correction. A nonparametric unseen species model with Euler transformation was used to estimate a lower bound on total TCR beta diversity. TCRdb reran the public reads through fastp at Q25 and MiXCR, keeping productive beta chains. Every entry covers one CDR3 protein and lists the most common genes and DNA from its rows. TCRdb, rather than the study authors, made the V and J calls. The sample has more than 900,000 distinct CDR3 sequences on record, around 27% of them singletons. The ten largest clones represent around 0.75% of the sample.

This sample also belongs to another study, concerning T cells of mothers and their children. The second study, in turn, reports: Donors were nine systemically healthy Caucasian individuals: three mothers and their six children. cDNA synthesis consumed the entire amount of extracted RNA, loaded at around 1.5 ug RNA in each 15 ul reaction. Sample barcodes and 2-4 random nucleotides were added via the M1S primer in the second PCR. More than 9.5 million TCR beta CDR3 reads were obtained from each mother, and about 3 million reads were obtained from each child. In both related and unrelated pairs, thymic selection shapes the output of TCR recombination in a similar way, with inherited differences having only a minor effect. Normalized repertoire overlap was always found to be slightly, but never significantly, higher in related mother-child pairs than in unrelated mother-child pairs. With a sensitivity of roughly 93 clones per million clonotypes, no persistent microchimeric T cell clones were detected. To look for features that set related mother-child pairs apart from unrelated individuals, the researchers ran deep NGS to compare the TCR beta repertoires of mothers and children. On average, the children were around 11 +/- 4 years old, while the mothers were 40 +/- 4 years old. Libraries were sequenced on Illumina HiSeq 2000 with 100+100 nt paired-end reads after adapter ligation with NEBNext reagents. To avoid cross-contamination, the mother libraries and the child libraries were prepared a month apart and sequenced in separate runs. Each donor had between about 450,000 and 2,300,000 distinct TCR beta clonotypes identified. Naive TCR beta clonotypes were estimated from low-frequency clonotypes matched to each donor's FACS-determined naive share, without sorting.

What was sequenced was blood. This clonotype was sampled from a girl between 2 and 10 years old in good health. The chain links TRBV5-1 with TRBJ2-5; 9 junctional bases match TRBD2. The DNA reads TGCGCCAGTATAATTGGGACTAGCCCCCAAGAGACCCAGTACTTC. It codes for CASIIGTSPQETQYF.